This record concerns one T cell receptor (beta chain) sequence. It may be a read error: a sequence one base away is much more abundant. Stored at -80 C, 2 million PBMCs were the source of the unsorted libraries. Every sequencing run produced over 170 million TCR-beta sequences, and the sequences from any one run covered 15-18 subjects. MiXCR, applied by TCRdb to the 5' RACE reads, yields one record per CDR3 protein. The sample holds approximately 74,000 distinct CDR3 sequences, roughly 9.5% seen once. The CDR3 is 13 residues long. CDR1 and CDR2 from the germline V gene are KGHSH and LQKENI. The entry originates in a study of neurological immune-mediated disorders.

The chain joins TRBV18 to TRBJ1-5, with D possibly being TRBD1 (6 bases). This sequence was found in a man aged 45-60 years in good health. Material for sequencing was PBMCs. CDR3 bases: TGTGTCAGCTCACCACCGGGCGGACAGCCCCCGCATTTT. Amino acids: CVSSPPGGQPPHF.